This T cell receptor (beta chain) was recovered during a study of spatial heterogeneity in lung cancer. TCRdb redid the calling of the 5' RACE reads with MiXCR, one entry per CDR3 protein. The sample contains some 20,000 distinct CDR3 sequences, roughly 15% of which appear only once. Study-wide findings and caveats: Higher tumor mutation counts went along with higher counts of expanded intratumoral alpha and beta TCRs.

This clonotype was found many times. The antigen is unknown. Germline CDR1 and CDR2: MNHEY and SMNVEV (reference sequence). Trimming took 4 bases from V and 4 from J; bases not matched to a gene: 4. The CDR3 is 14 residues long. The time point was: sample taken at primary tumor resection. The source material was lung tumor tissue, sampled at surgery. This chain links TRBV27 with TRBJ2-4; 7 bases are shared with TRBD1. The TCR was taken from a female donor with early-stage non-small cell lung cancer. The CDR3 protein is CASSSGQTKNIQYF. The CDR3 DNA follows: TGTGCCAGCAGTTCGGGACAGACTAAAAACATTCAGTACTTC.